This T cell receptor (beta chain) was recorded in a study of CD4+ T cells in melanoma. Findings and caveats of the study: Neoantigen-specific CD4+ T cells in melanoma reportedly had diverse differentiation states. A reported correlation linked neoantigen-specific CD4+ T cells to CD8+, macrophage and B cell function.

The table came from immunoSEQ multiplex PCR; TCRdb's copy has only in-frame clones and leaves some out. Counted here are 9,500 to 13,000 clones, 75% to 80% occurring once; the ten biggest clones make up under 25%. V was cut by 2 bases and J by 10 bases, with 18 bases left in between. The CDR3 is 16 residues long. Germline assignment: CDR1 MGHRA and CDR2 YSYEKL. Of note for this clone: Its antigen is unknown.

V gene TRBV4-1 combines with J gene TRBJ1-6; D gene ambiguous. The sequence came from a human donor with melanoma. The specimen sequenced was cells from a culture (not recorded whether cultured in vitro). CDR3: CASSQPRQGPRSPLHF. The CDR3 DNA follows: TGCGCCAGCAGCCAACCACGACAAGGGCCTAGGTCACCCCTCCACTTT.